A selection of T cell receptor beta chains follows, all from one sample in a study of T cell responses to AZD1222 COVID-19 vaccine. Here immunoSEQ multiplex PCR was the method, and the copy in TCRdb shows in-frame clones only, minus some. This table holds about 130,000 clones, 91% found once. Here the sequenced sample was peripheral blood, taken on day 0 of AZD1222 vaccination. These TCRs come from an adult in good health. CDR3s include the opening cysteine and the closing phenylalanine or tryptophan. Each record gives: J gene, V gene, D gene, clone size, CDR3 protein, CDR3 DNA. The D gene is left open where the match is weak. Not every row has a clone size; where given, it reads once, few, many or a size class.

>TRBJ2-2|TRBV7-9|-|-
CASSLAIGSKQTGELFF
TGTGCCAGCAGCTTAGCGATAGGGTCTAAGCAGACCGGGGAGCTGTTTTTT
>TRBJ1-6|TRBV5-1|TRBD1|-
CASSSQTGGDSPLHF
TGCGCCAGCAGCTCCCAAACAGGGGGCGATTCACCCCTCCACTTT
>TRBJ2-1|TRBV5-1|-|-
CASTGDFHNEQFF
TGCGCCAGCACCGGGGACTTCCACAATGAGCAGTTCTTC
>TRBJ1-6|TRBV21-1|-|-
CASSKELSTGANSPLHF
TGTGCCAGCAGCAAAGAGCTTTCGACAGGGGCTAATTCACCCCTCCACTTT
>TRBJ2-7|TRBV7-8|TRBD2|-
CASSLGLADYEQYF
TGTGCCAGCAGCTTAGGACTAGCGGATTACGAGCAGTACTTC
>TRBJ1-1|TRBV4-3|-|-
CASSQDSYTEAFF
TGCGCCAGCAGCCAAGATTCCTACACTGAAGCTTTCTTT
>TRBJ1-1|TRBV7-2|-|-
CASSSGHGSAEAFF
TGTGCCAGCAGCTCGGGACATGGCTCCGCTGAAGCTTTCTTT
>TRBJ1-1|TRBV15|-|-
CATSRWGNTEAFF
TGTGCCACCAGCAGGTGGGGGAACACTGAAGCTTTCTTT
>TRBJ1-1|TRBV7-2|-|few
CASSPFAVNTEAFF
TGTGCCAGCAGCCCGTTTGCCGTGAACACTGAAGCTTTCTTT
>TRBJ1-1|TRBV2|-|-
CASTLGENTEAFF
TGTGCCAGCACCCTGGGGGAGAACACTGAAGCTTTCTTT
>TRBJ1-5|TRBV5-6|TRBD1|-
CASSLTGGGNQPQHF
TGTGCCAGCAGCCTGACAGGGGGAGGCAATCAGCCCCAGCATTTT
>TRBJ2-3|TRBV11-3|TRBD2|once
CASSSRGLAGGPDTQYF
TGTGCCAGCAGCTCTAGGGGACTAGCGGGAGGGCCGGATACGCAGTATTTT
>TRBJ1-2|TRBV7-2|TRBD1|-
CASSLVGQGLANYGYTF
TGTGCCAGCAGCTTAGTCGGACAGGGTCTAGCTAACTATGGCTACACCTTC
>TRBJ1-2|TRBV6-4|-|once
CASSESPEGGYTF
TGTGCCAGCAGTGAATCCCCGGAAGGAGGCTACACCTTC
>TRBJ1-1|TRBV6-4|-|-
CASSEGVNTEAFF
TGTGCCAGCAGTGAGGGAGTGAACACTGAAGCTTTCTTT
>TRBJ2-7|TRBV6-1|-|-
CASSDRDFSYEQYF
TGTGCCAGCAGTGATCGTGACTTCTCCTACGAGCAGTACTTC
>TRBJ1-5|TRBV19|-|few
CASSIDPPPQPQHF
TGTGCCAGTAGTATAGACCCCCCCCCTCAGCCCCAGCATTTT
>TRBJ2-7|TRBV10-3|TRBD1|once
CAISESRQGTYEQYF
TGTGCCATCAGTGAGTCAAGACAGGGAACCTACGAGCAGTACTTC
>TRBJ2-1|TRBV27|TRBD2|-
CASRPPGLAALKQFF
TGTGCCAGCAGGCCACCCGGCCTAGCGGCCTTGAAGCAGTTCTTC
>TRBJ1-2|TRBV27|TRBD1|once
CASSLLGQGRGYTF
TGTGCCAGCAGTTTACTCGGACAGGGGAGAGGCTACACCTTC
>TRBJ2-2|TRBV18|TRBD2|-
CASSPWTSGANTGELFF
TGTGCCAGCTCACCGTGGACTAGCGGCGCGAACACCGGGGAGCTGTTTTTT
>TRBJ2-7|TRBV11-1|TRBD1|-
CASSLDRGYEQYF
TGTGCCAGCAGCTTGGACAGGGGGTACGAGCAGTACTTC
>TRBJ1-4|TRBV5-1|TRBD1|-
CASSDRGREKLFF
TGCGCCAGCAGCGACAGGGGGCGCGAAAAACTGTTTTTT
>TRBJ1-1|TRBV5-6|-|-
CASSLWAGDNTEAFF
TGTGCCAGCAGCTTGTGGGCAGGCGATAACACTGAAGCTTTCTTT
>TRBJ1-6|TRBV2|TRBD1|-
CASAGQGSFGSPLHF
TGTGCCAGTGCAGGACAGGGAAGCTTCGGTTCACCCCTCCACTTT
>TRBJ1-4|TRBV7-6|-|-
CASSLEGTTNEKLFF
TGTGCCAGCAGCTTAGAGGGGACAACTAATGAAAAACTGTTTTTT
>TRBJ1-5|TRBV5-5|-|once
CASSLVAGTQPQHF
TGTGCCAGCAGCCTCGTAGCAGGGACTCAGCCCCAGCATTTT
>TRBJ1-3|TRBV7-2|TRBD1|-
CASGPDRGSAIYF
TGTGCCAGCGGACCGGACAGGGGGAGCGCCATATATTTT
>TRBJ2-1|TRBV2|TRBD2|-
CASSGRLAAAVNEQFF
TGTGCCAGCAGTGGCCGACTAGCGGCCGCAGTCAATGAGCAGTTCTTC
>TRBJ1-2|TRBV4-2|-|-
CASSPRTHRDSPGGYTF
TGTGCCAGCAGCCCTCGGACACACCGGGACTCCCCCGGAGGCTACACCTTC
>TRBJ2-1|TRBV24-1|-|-
CATSDSPGPANEQFF
TGTGCCACCAGTGATTCTCCCGGACCCGCGAATGAGCAGTTCTTC
>TRBJ2-1|TRBV6-5|TRBD2|-
CASRLLAALYNEQFF
TGTGCCAGCAGACTGCTAGCGGCCTTATACAATGAGCAGTTCTTC
>TRBJ2-1|TRBV11-3|TRBD2|-
CASSPPNGEGYNEQFF
TGTGCCAGCAGCCCCCCTAATGGGGAGGGCTACAATGAGCAGTTCTTC
>TRBJ2-1|TRBV5-4|-|-
CASSQQGYNEQFF
TGTGCCAGCAGCCAACAGGGATACAATGAGCAGTTCTTC
>TRBJ2-1|TRBV5-1|-|-
CASSLGTRGETLYNEQFF
TGCGCCAGCAGCTTGGGTACCCGAGGGGAAACCCTCTACAATGAGCAGTTCTTC
>TRBJ2-5|TRBV4-3|TRBD2|-
CASSQDLRLAGWGETQYF
TGCGCCAGCAGCCAAGATCTTAGATTAGCGGGATGGGGGGAGACCCAGTACTTC
>TRBJ1-4|TRBV7-2|-|-
CASSLGPSPNGEKLFF
TGTGCCAGCAGCTTAGGTCCCTCCCCCAACGGTGAAAAACTGTTTTTT
>TRBJ2-1|TRBV4-2|TRBD2|-
CASSQDGTSGSIYEQFF
TGTGCCAGCAGCCAAGATGGCACTAGCGGGAGTATTTATGAGCAGTTCTTC
>TRBJ1-5|TRBV6-6|TRBD1|-
CASSKAPGQHNQPQHF
TGTGCCAGCAGTAAGGCCCCGGGACAGCACAATCAGCCCCAGCATTTT
>TRBJ2-7|TRBV3-1/TRBV3-2|-|-
CASSQEGAGRLHDYEQYF
TGTGCCAGCAGCCAAGAGGGCGCAGGTCGACTCCACGACTACGAGCAGTACTTC
>TRBJ2-1|TRBV3-1/TRBV3-2|TRBD2|-
CASSPTLAGSYNEQFF
TGTGCCAGCAGCCCGACTCTAGCGGGGTCCTACAATGAGCAGTTCTTC
>TRBJ1-1|TRBV11-2|-|once
CASSLPGAHTEAFF
TGTGCCAGCAGCTTGCCAGGGGCCCACACTGAAGCTTTCTTT
>TRBJ2-1|TRBV27|-|-
CASSYGGYNEQFF
TGTGCCAGCAGTTACGGGGGTTACAATGAGCAGTTCTTC
>TRBJ2-7|TRBV30|TRBD1|-
CAWLQIRDRDYEQYF
TGTGCCTGGTTACAAATCCGGGACAGGGACTACGAGCAGTACTTC
>TRBJ2-2|TRBV7-9|-|-
CASGEGELFF
TGTGCCAGCGGGGAGGGGGAGCTGTTTTTT
>TRBJ1-3|TRBV5-1|TRBD1|once
CASSDRDRASSGNTIYF
TGCGCCAGCAGCGACCGGGACAGGGCCTCCTCTGGAAACACCATATATTTT
>TRBJ1-2|TRBV6-5|-|-
CASRPNSGFGYTF
TGTGCCAGCAGACCCAATTCAGGGTTCGGCTACACCTTC
>TRBJ2-4|TRBV4-2|-|-
CASSQERLSGRIGYF
TGTGCCAGCAGCCAAGAGCGTCTATCGGGGCGGATAGGTTACTTC